Listed below are T cell receptor beta chains from one sample, sequenced in a study of Ad26.COV2.S vaccination and SARS-CoV-2 variants. TCRdb keeps only in-frame clones here, not all; method: immunoSEQ multiplex PCR. The sample includes 350,000 to 500,000 clones, roughly 90% of them seen just once. This sample comprised peripheral blood, obtained in a trial of Ad26.COV2.S vaccine versus placebo. All receptors derive from a person between 18 and 65 years old who received the Ad26.COV2.S COVID-19 vaccine or a placebo. The CDR3 runs from the conserved cysteine through the conserved F or W. The order of the fields is CDR3 protein, CDR3 DNA, J gene, V gene, clone size, D gene. A D gene is named only where the DNA matches it firmly. The size field is filled for only some rows; it gives once, few, many or a size class.

CDR3 protein: CASSLARFYSNQPQHF
CDR3 DNA: TGTGCCAGCAGCTTAGCCAGGTTTTATAGCAATCAGCCCCAGCATTTT
J gene: TRBJ1-5
V gene: TRBV7-8
clone size: NA
D gene: NA

CDR3 protein: CASSLLPGTDNSPLHF
CDR3 DNA: TGTGCCAGCAGTCTCCTACCCGGGACAGATAATTCACCCCTCCACTTT
J gene: TRBJ1-6
V gene: TRBV28
clone size: NA
D gene: TRBD1

CDR3 protein: CASSRGGYSYEQYF
CDR3 DNA: TGTGCCAGCAGCCGGGGAGGATACTCCTACGAGCAGTACTTC
J gene: TRBJ2-7
V gene: TRBV6-2/TRBV6-3
clone size: NA
D gene: NA

CDR3 protein: CASSIGQGASGANVLTF
CDR3 DNA: TGTGCCAGTAGTATTGGGCAGGGGGCTAGTGGGGCCAACGTCCTGACTTTC
J gene: TRBJ2-6
V gene: TRBV19
clone size: NA
D gene: TRBD1

CDR3 protein: CASSNYNEQFF
CDR3 DNA: TGTGCCAGCAGCAACTACAATGAGCAGTTCTTC
J gene: TRBJ2-1
V gene: TRBV9
clone size: NA
D gene: NA

CDR3 protein: CASSLGQGYRSPLHF
CDR3 DNA: TGTGCCAGCAGTTTAGGACAGGGTTATCGTTCACCCCTCCACTTT
J gene: TRBJ1-6
V gene: TRBV28
clone size: NA
D gene: TRBD1

CDR3 protein: CASSLGQGFEKLFF
CDR3 DNA: TGTGCCAGCAGTTTGGGACAGGGATTTGAAAAACTGTTTTTT
J gene: TRBJ1-4
V gene: TRBV27
clone size: few
D gene: TRBD1

CDR3 protein: CASSIAAGESYEQYF
CDR3 DNA: TGTGCCAGTAGTATAGCTGCAGGGGAGTCCTACGAGCAGTACTTC
J gene: TRBJ2-7
V gene: TRBV19
clone size: NA
D gene: NA

CDR3 protein: CASSAVGQGSGEQYF
CDR3 DNA: TGTGCCAGCAGCGCCGTGGGACAGGGGAGTGGCGAGCAGTACTTC
J gene: TRBJ2-7
V gene: TRBV9
clone size: NA
D gene: TRBD1

CDR3 protein: CASSEISGRNSGANVLTF
CDR3 DNA: TGTGCCAGCAGTGAGATATCCGGACGGAACTCTGGGGCCAACGTCCTGACTTTC
J gene: TRBJ2-6
V gene: TRBV6-1
clone size: NA
D gene: NA

CDR3 protein: CASKATAPNNSPLHF
CDR3 DNA: TGTGCCAGCAAGGCGACAGCCCCAAATAATTCACCCCTCCACTTT
J gene: TRBJ1-6
V gene: TRBV2
clone size: NA
D gene: NA

CDR3 protein: CASSYRAGTDEQYF
CDR3 DNA: TGTGCCAGCAGCTACAGGGCTGGTACGGACGAGCAGTACTTC
J gene: TRBJ2-7
V gene: TRBV7-3
clone size: once
D gene: NA

CDR3 protein: CASSEWTANTEAFF
CDR3 DNA: TGTGCCAGCTCAGAATGGACAGCGAACACTGAAGCTTTCTTT
J gene: TRBJ1-1
V gene: TRBV18
clone size: NA
D gene: NA

CDR3 protein: CASSLVGDRSTQYF
CDR3 DNA: TGTGCCAGCAGCTTAGTGGGTGATCGGTCTACGCAGTATTTT
J gene: TRBJ2-3
V gene: TRBV7-9
clone size: NA
D gene: NA

CDR3 protein: CASSMVPPLNTEAFF
CDR3 DNA: TGTGCCAGTAGTATGGTCCCACCCTTGAACACTGAAGCTTTCTTT
J gene: TRBJ1-1
V gene: TRBV19
clone size: NA
D gene: NA

CDR3 protein: CASRRTSGGASYEQYF
CDR3 DNA: TGTGCCAGTAGACGGACTAGCGGGGGGGCCAGTTACGAGCAGTACTTC
J gene: TRBJ2-7
V gene: TRBV19
clone size: NA
D gene: TRBD2

CDR3 protein: CASSIGGDQTQYF
CDR3 DNA: TGTGCCAGTAGTATAGGGGGGGATCAGACCCAGTACTTC
J gene: TRBJ2-5
V gene: TRBV19
clone size: once
D gene: NA

CDR3 protein: CASSYGRGWGEQYF
CDR3 DNA: TGTGCCAGCAGTTACGGTCGGGGATGGGGAGAGCAGTACTTC
J gene: TRBJ2-7
V gene: TRBV6-2/TRBV6-3
clone size: NA
D gene: NA

CDR3 protein: CASSLGQLNEQFF
CDR3 DNA: TGTGCCAGTAGTCTGGGACAGTTGAATGAGCAGTTCTTC
J gene: TRBJ2-1
V gene: TRBV19
clone size: NA
D gene: TRBD1

CDR3 protein: CASSVASRQETQYF
CDR3 DNA: TGTGCCAGCAGCGTAGCATCTCGACAAGAGACCCAGTACTTC
J gene: TRBJ2-5
V gene: TRBV9
clone size: NA
D gene: NA

CDR3 protein: CASSRGTGGVNTEAFF
CDR3 DNA: TGCGCCAGCAGCCGAGGGACAGGGGGAGTGAACACTGAAGCTTTCTTT
J gene: TRBJ1-1
V gene: TRBV4-1
clone size: few
D gene: TRBD1

CDR3 protein: CASSYAGPRGAGELFF
CDR3 DNA: TGTGCCAGCAGTTACGCGGGACCCCGAGGGGCCGGGGAGCTGTTTTTT
J gene: TRBJ2-2
V gene: TRBV6-2/TRBV6-3
clone size: NA
D gene: NA

CDR3 protein: CASSLWGLETQYF
CDR3 DNA: TGTGCCAGCAGCTTGTGGGGGCTGGAGACCCAGTACTTC
J gene: TRBJ2-5
V gene: TRBV11-2
clone size: NA
D gene: NA

CDR3 protein: CASRVGQIHSNQPQHF
CDR3 DNA: TGTGCCAGCAGAGTTGGACAGATTCATAGCAATCAGCCCCAGCATTTT
J gene: TRBJ1-5
V gene: TRBV2
clone size: NA
D gene: NA

CDR3 protein: CASSQAYPQETQYF
CDR3 DNA: TGCGCCAGCAGCCAAGCATACCCCCAAGAGACCCAGTACTTC
J gene: TRBJ2-5
V gene: TRBV4-3
clone size: NA
D gene: NA

CDR3 protein: CASSRRQGFYGYTF
CDR3 DNA: TGTGCCAGCAGCCGGAGACAGGGGTTCTATGGCTACACCTTC
J gene: TRBJ1-2
V gene: TRBV28
clone size: NA
D gene: TRBD1

CDR3 protein: CASKGQGAVHEQYF
CDR3 DNA: TGTGCCAGCAAAGGGCAGGGGGCGGTCCACGAGCAGTACTTC
J gene: TRBJ2-7
V gene: TRBV2
clone size: NA
D gene: TRBD1

CDR3 protein: CASSLTGWRYEQYF
CDR3 DNA: TGTGCCAGCAGTTTAACAGGGTGGAGGTACGAGCAGTACTTC
J gene: TRBJ2-7
V gene: TRBV27
clone size: NA
D gene: NA

CDR3 protein: CASSSIKGQGRTEAFF
CDR3 DNA: TGTGCCAGCAGCTCGATTAAGGGACAGGGTCGTACTGAAGCTTTCTTT
J gene: TRBJ1-1
V gene: TRBV7-9
clone size: NA
D gene: TRBD1

CDR3 protein: CASSLVRADRKLNTEAFF
CDR3 DNA: TGTGCCAGCAGCTTAGTGAGGGCGGACAGGAAGCTAAATACTGAAGCTTTCTTT
J gene: TRBJ1-1
V gene: TRBV7-9
clone size: NA
D gene: TRBD1

CDR3 protein: CASSLPGRTEAFF
CDR3 DNA: TGTGCCAGCAGTCTCCCTGGAAGGACTGAAGCTTTCTTT
J gene: TRBJ1-1
V gene: TRBV6-5
clone size: NA
D gene: NA

CDR3 protein: CASSVGAPSGNTIYF
CDR3 DNA: TGCGCCAGCTCGGTCGGGGCACCCTCTGGAAACACCATATATTTT
J gene: TRBJ1-3
V gene: TRBV5-1
clone size: once
D gene: NA

CDR3 protein: CATDRDRTTDTQYF
CDR3 DNA: TGTGCCACCGACCGAGACAGGACCACAGATACGCAGTATTTT
J gene: TRBJ2-3
V gene: TRBV27
clone size: NA
D gene: NA

CDR3 protein: CASSLRVGQPTDTQYF
CDR3 DNA: TGTGCCAGCAGCTTAAGGGTGGGGCAACCCACAGATACGCAGTATTTT
J gene: TRBJ2-3
V gene: TRBV7-3
clone size: NA
D gene: NA

CDR3 protein: CASSLAPNRELFF
CDR3 DNA: TGTGCCAGCAGTTTAGCCCCCAACCGGGAGCTGTTTTTT
J gene: TRBJ2-2
V gene: TRBV27
clone size: NA
D gene: NA

CDR3 protein: CASSLAGRSYEQYF
CDR3 DNA: TGCGCCAGCAGCTTGGCTGGAAGGAGCTACGAGCAGTACTTC
J gene: TRBJ2-7
V gene: TRBV5-1
clone size: NA
D gene: NA

CDR3 protein: CASSLRGTYEQYF
CDR3 DNA: TGTGCCAGCAGTTTAAGGGGGACCTACGAGCAGTACTTC
J gene: TRBJ2-7
V gene: TRBV27
clone size: NA
D gene: NA

CDR3 protein: CASSTPGDYNQETQYF
CDR3 DNA: TGTGCCAGCAGTACACCAGGGGACTACAACCAAGAGACCCAGTACTTC
J gene: TRBJ2-5
V gene: TRBV27
clone size: NA
D gene: NA

CDR3 protein: CASSRGGDTQYF
CDR3 DNA: TGTGCCAGCAGCCGAGGAGGAGATACGCAGTATTTT
J gene: TRBJ2-3
V gene: TRBV11-3
clone size: NA
D gene: NA

CDR3 protein: CASSLVGEAFF
CDR3 DNA: TGTGCCAGCAGCTTAGTAGGGGAAGCTTTCTTT
J gene: TRBJ1-1
V gene: TRBV7-9
clone size: NA
D gene: NA

CDR3 protein: CASSDTSGDRVEDTQYF
CDR3 DNA: TGTGCCAGCAGCGATACTAGCGGGGACCGCGTTGAAGATACGCAGTATTTT
J gene: TRBJ2-3
V gene: TRBV2
clone size: NA
D gene: TRBD2